This TCR beta chain was recorded in a study of shared clonotypes between healthy human individuals. Only in-frame clones appear in the TCRdb table, and some are missing; sequencing was by immunoSEQ multiplex PCR. The top ten clones hold more than 0.35% of a sample with about 2.3 million clones, just under 95% of them seen once. Everyone who donated was a Caucasian adult who lived in Nashville, Tennessee. Memory CD4+ cells were the fraction left after CD45RA+ naive selection. Study-wide findings and caveats: The study found lower generation probabilities in non-shared clonotypes than in those shared by all four donors. Rarefaction showed sorted-subset sequencing was incomplete despite large depth.

The germline gives CDR1 SGHNT, CDR2 YYREEE (reference sequence). The CDR3 runs to 14 residues. Deletions cut 6 bases from V and 2 bases from J, with 14 bases between. On this clone itself: The target antigen is unknown.

The rearrangement joins TRBV5-4 to TRBJ1-1; D is perhaps TRBD1 (6 bases). The sequenced material came from naive CD4+ T cells from PBMCs. Subset specified: CD45RA+ positively selected. The TCR was taken from a man between 18 and 35 years old in good health. Some clones in this sample may be carry-over from other donors' samples. The CDR3 is CASTPGGRNTEAFF. CDR3 nucleotides: TGTGCCAGCACCCCGGGGGGCCGCAACACTGAAGCTTTCTTT.